Listed below are T cell receptor beta chains from one sample, sequenced in a study of control samples from healthy donors and cancer patients. Sequenced by immunoSEQ multiplex PCR; TCRdb stores in-frame clones only, minus some. The sample shows approximately 170,000 clones, just over 85% of them seen only once. Sequenced input: blood. The receptors come from a woman in her twenties or thirties in good health. Both conserved end residues are part of each CDR3. A D gene is named only where the DNA matches it firmly. Size is omitted from some rows. Given values are once, few, many or a class for expanded clones.

>TRBJ2-1|TRBV29-1|NA|NA
CSVAGTQNEQFF
TGCAGCGTCGCCGGGACCCAAAATGAGCAGTTCTTC
>TRBJ2-3|TRBV5-1|NA|NA
CASSPGVGTQYF
TGCGCCAGCAGCCCGGGAGTGGGTACGCAGTATTTT
>TRBJ1-5|TRBV4-1|NA|NA
CASSQAGGSNQPQHF
TGCGCCAGCAGCCAAGCGGGGGGATCAAATCAGCCCCAGCATTTT
>TRBJ2-3|TRBV11-3|NA|NA
CASSLGLTDTQYF
TGTGCCAGCAGCTTAGGGCTCACAGATACGCAGTATTTT
>TRBJ2-1|TRBV10-1|TRBD2|few
CASSESTSGGNEQFF
TGCGCCAGCAGTGAGTCGACTAGCGGGGGGAATGAGCAGTTCTTC
>TRBJ2-7|TRBV18|TRBD2|NA
CASSWTSGNEQYF
TGTGCCAGCTCCTGGACTAGCGGGAACGAGCAGTACTTC
>TRBJ2-3|TRBV11-3|NA|NA
CASSLPSGGPDTQYF
TGTGCCAGCAGCTTGCCCTCGGGGGGCCCGGATACGCAGTATTTT
>TRBJ2-5|TRBV7-2|NA|NA
CAGGRAAAKETQYF
TGTGCCGGGGGGCGGGCGGCCGCTAAGGAGACCCAGTACTTC
>TRBJ1-2|TRBV4-1|NA|NA
CASSHGGTLGGYTF
TGCGCCAGCAGCCACGGTGGGACACTGGGCGGCTACACCTTC
>TRBJ1-6|TRBV5-1|TRBD1|NA
CASSRDSNSPLHF
TGCGCCAGCAGTCGGGACAGTAATTCACCCCTCCACTTT
>TRBJ1-1|TRBV3-1/TRBV3-2|NA|NA
CASSHGGHTEAFF
TGTGCCAGCAGCCACGGCGGCCACACTGAAGCTTTCTTT
>TRBJ2-5|TRBV5-1|TRBD1|NA
CASSPGIREGTGASETQYF
TGCGCCAGCAGCCCCGGGATACGGGAAGGGACAGGCGCATCAGAGACCCAGTACTTC
>TRBJ2-7|TRBV6-6|NA|NA
CASTLGGAAEQYF
TGTGCCAGCACGCTGGGGGGGGCGGCGGAGCAGTACTTC
>TRBJ2-5|TRBV13|NA|NA
CASSLYGLPQETQYF
TGTGCCAGCAGCTTATATGGGCTGCCCCAAGAGACCCAGTACTTC
>TRBJ1-2|TRBV7-9|TRBD1|NA
CASRPGTGDGYTF
TGTGCCAGCAGACCCGGGACAGGGGATGGCTACACCTTC
>TRBJ2-2|TRBV7-9|NA|once
CASTPTGTNTGELFF
TGTGCCAGCACCCCGACAGGAACGAACACCGGGGAGCTGTTTTTT
>TRBJ1-4|TRBV5-1|TRBD1|few
CASSLARPGQNEKLFF
TGCGCCAGCAGCTTGGCCCGGCCGGGACAGAATGAAAAACTGTTTTTT
>TRBJ2-1|TRBV18|NA|once
CASSRLDGDNEQFF
TGTGCCAGCTCACGCTTAGACGGAGACAATGAGCAGTTCTTC
>TRBJ2-1|TRBV24-1|NA|once
CATSRVGAGSYNEQFF
TGTGCCACCAGTCGGGTGGGGGCGGGGTCCTACAATGAGCAGTTCTTC
>TRBJ1-5|TRBV29-1|NA|NA
CSVVSGGNQPQHF
TGCAGCGTTGTATCGGGAGGGAACCAGCCCCAGCATTTT
>TRBJ2-2|TRBV10-1|NA|NA
CASTSSAGTGELFF
TGCGCCAGCACATCATCTGCGGGCACCGGGGAGCTGTTTTTT
>TRBJ2-7|TRBV27|TRBD2|NA
CASSPGTSGRGEQYF
TGTGCCAGCAGTCCAGGGACTAGCGGGAGAGGCGAGCAGTACTTC
>TRBJ2-2|TRBV7-2|NA|NA
CASSLGVRESGELFF
TGTGCCAGCAGCTTAGGGGTCAGGGAGTCCGGGGAGCTGTTTTTT
>TRBJ1-1|TRBV5-6|NA|NA
CASSLHMNSEAFF
TGTGCCAGCAGCTTACACATGAATTCTGAAGCTTTCTTT
>TRBJ2-7|TRBV28|TRBD1|NA
CASGGGTGGEQYF
TGTGCCAGCGGGGGAGGGACAGGGGGCGAGCAGTACTTC
>TRBJ2-3|TRBV5-6|TRBD2|NA
CASSGLAGGLDTQYF
TGTGCCAGCAGCGGACTAGCGGGAGGTTTAGATACGCAGTATTTT
>TRBJ2-5|TRBV5-5|NA|once
CASSSDYGETQYF
TGTGCCAGCAGCTCTGACTACGGGGAGACCCAGTACTTC
>TRBJ2-1|TRBV11-3|NA|NA
CASSLGFNEQFF
TGTGCCAGCAGCTTAGGCTTCAATGAGCAGTTCTTC
>TRBJ2-4|TRBV11-1|NA|NA
CASSWGRENIQYF
TGTGCCAGCAGCTGGGGCAGAGAAAACATTCAGTACTTC
>TRBJ1-1|TRBV30|NA|NA
CAWSLRGDPRTEAFF
TGTGCCTGGAGCCTTCGCGGAGACCCCCGGACTGAAGCTTTCTTT
>TRBJ1-2|TRBV19|NA|NA
CASSIGTANPSYGYTF
TGTGCCAGTAGTATCGGGACGGCGAATCCTTCCTATGGCTACACCTTC
>TRBJ2-5|TRBV7-9|NA|NA
CASSPRVYQETQYF
TGTGCCAGCAGCCCACGGGTGTACCAAGAGACCCAGTACTTC
>TRBJ2-3|TRBV6-2/TRBV6-3|TRBD1|NA
CASSFNRDRDRSDTQYF
TGTGCCAGCAGTTTCAACCGGGACAGGGACCGCTCAGATACGCAGTATTTT
>TRBJ1-2|TRBV29-1|NA|NA
CSVLLESYGYTF
TGCAGCGTTCTTCTGGAAAGCTATGGCTACACCTTC
>TRBJ1-1|TRBV30|NA|NA
CAWSVMVLEAFF
TGTGCCTGGAGTGTAATGGTCCTTGAAGCTTTCTTT
>TRBJ1-5|TRBV20-1|TRBD1|once
CSAGGGTVSNQPQHF
TGCAGTGCTGGTGGGGGGACAGTCAGCAATCAGCCCCAGCATTTT
>TRBJ2-5|TRBV27|NA|NA
CASSLSLGTPGYF
TGTGCCAGCAGTTTATCGTTAGGGACCCCTGGCTACTTC
>TRBJ2-3|TRBV4-1|NA|NA
CASSQEIRADTQYF
TGCGCCAGCAGCCAAGAAATTAGGGCAGATACGCAGTATTTT
>TRBJ2-1|TRBV9|NA|NA
CASSNYNEQFF
TGTGCCAGCAGCAATTACAATGAGCAGTTCTTC
>TRBJ2-6|TRBV29-1|NA|NA
CSVGEGYVLTF
TGCAGCGTGGGGGAAGGTTACGTCCTGACTTTC
>TRBJ2-5|TRBV4-2|NA|NA
CASSQGGTQYF
TGTGCCAGCAGCCAAGGTGGGACCCAGTACTTC
>TRBJ2-3|TRBV7-9|TRBD2|NA
CASSPPTWTSGIKADTQYF
TGTGCCAGCAGCCCACCGACCTGGACTAGCGGGATCAAAGCAGATACGCAGTATTTT
>TRBJ1-6|TRBV18|NA|NA
CASSTGVNSPLHF
TGTGCCAGCTCAACGGGGGTTAATTCACCCCTCCACTTT
>TRBJ2-1|TRBV4-2|NA|NA
CASSQERGNEQFF
TGTGCCAGCAGCCAAGAGCGGGGCAATGAGCAGTTCTTC
>TRBJ2-3|TRBV27|NA|NA
CASSLSATASDTQYF
TGTGCCAGCAGTTTATCGGCGACAGCTTCAGATACGCAGTATTTT
>TRBJ2-5|TRBV4-1|NA|NA
CASSPTAGTQYF
TGCGCCAGCAGCCCGACCGCGGGGACCCAGTACTTC
>TRBJ2-2|TRBV3-1/TRBV3-2|NA|few
CASSPTGNTGELFF
TGTGCCAGCAGCCCCACAGGGAACACCGGGGAGCTGTTTTTT
>TRBJ1-2|TRBV28|TRBD1|NA
CASSSWDRAHTF
TGTGCCAGCAGTTCCTGGGACAGGGCTCACACCTTC
>TRBJ1-3|TRBV7-9|NA|NA
CASSKLSSGNTIYF
TGTGCCAGCAGCAAACTTAGCTCTGGAAACACCATATATTTT
>TRBJ2-5|TRBV28|NA|NA
CASSPEGAWSSGDQETQYF
TGTGCCAGCAGCCCCGAGGGGGCCTGGAGTAGCGGGGACCAAGAGACCCAGTACTTC
>TRBJ1-2|TRBV15|TRBD1|NA
CATSRDLGVGWPRKQGDYGYTF
TGTGCCACCAGCAGAGATTTGGGAGTGGGGTGGCCGAGAAAACAGGGGGACTATGGCTACACCTTC
>TRBJ2-3|TRBV25-1|TRBD1|NA
CASTRTGGSTDTQYF
TGTGCCAGCACGCGGACAGGGGGGAGCACAGATACGCAGTATTTT
>TRBJ1-1|TRBV19|TRBD1|NA
CASRKGQGGYTEAFF
TGTGCCAGTAGGAAGGGACAGGGAGGATACACTGAAGCTTTCTTT
>TRBJ2-2|TRBV19|NA|NA
CASSIRSGGIDYAGELFF
TGTGCCAGTAGTATTCGGTCTGGCGGGATCGACTACGCCGGGGAGCTGTTTTTT
>TRBJ2-2|TRBV6-5|NA|NA
CASSYSEGRITGELFF
TGTGCCAGCAGTTACTCAGAGGGCCGGATCACCGGGGAGCTGTTTTTT
>TRBJ1-6|TRBV9|NA|NA
CASSVGTENNSPLHF
TGTGCCAGCAGCGTAGGGACAGAAAATAATTCACCCCTCCACTTT
>TRBJ1-4|TRBV6-4|TRBD1|NA
CASSGDRPATNEKLFF
TGTGCCAGCAGTGGGGACAGACCGGCAACTAATGAAAAACTGTTTTTT
>TRBJ2-5|TRBV27|NA|NA
CASSLGETQYF
TGTGCCAGCAGTTTGGGAGAGACCCAGTACTTC